The rows below give T cell receptor beta chains drawn from one sample of a study of T cell changes during pregnancy in multiple sclerosis. Sequenced by immunoSEQ multiplex PCR; TCRdb stores in-frame clones only, minus some. The profile shows tens of thousands of clones, approximately 92% of them singletons. The material was CD8+ T cells from peripheral blood mononuclear cells, obtained in the second trimester of pregnancy. The receptor source for this set is a female donor with multiple sclerosis, enrolled in a pregnancy study. Each CDR3 is given with its conserved first and last residue. Fields, in order: V gene, D gene, clone size, J gene, CDR3 DNA, CDR3 protein. A D gene is named only where the DNA matches it firmly. Size is stated for part of the rows, as once, few or many counts, or as a class when the clone is expanded.

TRBV6-5	NA	NA	TRBJ2-3	TGTGCCAGCAGTTACGCGGGTGAAGCATATTTT	CASSYAGEAYF
TRBV15	NA	NA	TRBJ1-1	TGTGCCACCAGCAGAGCCGGCAGGGCTTTCTTT	CATSRAGRAFF
TRBV30	TRBD1	NA	TRBJ1-4	TGTGCCTGGAATGGAGGACAGGGAGGGGAAAAACTGTTTTTT	CAWNGGQGGEKLFF
TRBV10-2	TRBD2	once	TRBJ2-3	TGCGCCAGCATCTCAAGCGGGGGGGCAGATACGCAGTATTTT	CASISSGGADTQYF
TRBV5-6	NA	NA	TRBJ2-3	TGTGCCAGCAGCTCCAAGGGGGTGGAATTACACACAGATACGCAGTATTTT	CASSSKGVELHTDTQYF
TRBV30	NA	NA	TRBJ1-3	TGTGCCTGGATCCCCCCGGACAGAGGAAACACCATATATTTT	CAWIPPDRGNTIYF
TRBV29-1	NA	NA	TRBJ2-5	TGCAGCGTTGATGCTATCGGGGAAGAGACCCAGTACTTC	CSVDAIGEETQYF
TRBV6-1	TRBD1	NA	TRBJ1-5	TGTGCCAGCAGCCCTCAGGAGGGGGCTGGTCAGCCCCAGCATTTT	CASSPQEGAGQPQHF
TRBV9	NA	NA	TRBJ2-3	TGTGCCAGCAGCGTAGAGGGACACCCCACAGATACGCAGTATTTT	CASSVEGHPTDTQYF
TRBV7-9	TRBD2	NA	TRBJ2-3	TGTGCCAGCTTAAACGGGGGGGAACTCACAGATACGCAGTATTTT	CASLNGGELTDTQYF
TRBV4-1	TRBD1	NA	TRBJ1-1	TGCGCCAGCAGCCAGGCTGTTATAACAGGGGTGAAGACTGAAGCTTTCTTT	CASSQAVITGVKTEAFF
TRBV5-1	TRBD1	NA	TRBJ1-2	TGCGCCAGCAGCCCATGGACAGGGGGCAACTATGGCTACACCTTC	CASSPWTGGNYGYTF
TRBV5-8	NA	NA	TRBJ1-2	TGTGCCAGCAGCTTGCAAGGGGCCCCTAACTATGGCTACACCTTC	CASSLQGAPNYGYTF
TRBV27	NA	NA	TRBJ1-4	TGTGCCAGCAGTTCGCAGGGTGGTGAAAAACTGTTTTTT	CASSSQGGEKLFF
TRBV19	NA	NA	TRBJ1-1	TGTGCCAGTACCACAGCAGGGTGGGGGAACACTGAAGCTTTCTTT	CASTTAGWGNTEAFF
TRBV11-1	TRBD2	NA	TRBJ2-1	TGTGCCAGCAGCCCGGGACTAGCGGATCGCCACAATGAGCAGTTCTTC	CASSPGLADRHNEQFF
TRBV6-5	TRBD1	once	TRBJ2-7	TGTGCCAGCAGTTACGACAGGGAAAGAGTCTACGAGCAGTACTTC	CASSYDRERVYEQYF
TRBV29-1	NA	NA	TRBJ2-1	TGCAGCGTTGAACACACAAAACGGGATGAGCAGTTCTTC	CSVEHTKRDEQFF
TRBV7-6	NA	NA	TRBJ1-1	TGTGCCAGCAGCTTAGCAATACAGGCTCCTGAAGCTTTCTTT	CASSLAIQAPEAFF
TRBV6-5	NA	NA	TRBJ2-3	TGTGCCAGCAGGAGTAGCGCGGCGTTCGATACGCAGTATTTT	CASRSSAAFDTQYF
TRBV6-1	NA	NA	TRBJ2-1	TGTGCCAGCAGTGAAGTGAGGGTGTCCTACAATGAGCAGTTCTTC	CASSEVRVSYNEQFF
TRBV11-2	TRBD2	NA	TRBJ2-5	TGTGCCAGCAGCTTAGCGCGGGGGGCGAGAGAGACCCAGTACTTC	CASSLARGARETQYF
TRBV29-1	NA	once	TRBJ1-4	TGCAGCGTTTTAGATAATGAAAAACTGTTTTTT	CSVLDNEKLFF
TRBV5-1	TRBD1	NA	TRBJ2-2	TGCGCCAGCAGCATAGACAGGGTTGTGCTGTTTTTT	CASSIDRVVLFF
TRBV10-2	NA	once	TRBJ1-6	TGCGCCAGCAGTGAGTCCTTGTCACCCCTCCACTTT	CASSESLSPLHF
TRBV7-8	NA	NA	TRBJ1-1	TGTGCCAGCAGCTTAGGAGAGGACACATACTTCCTGAACACTGAAGCTTTCTTT	CASSLGEDTYFLNTEAFF
TRBV27	NA	NA	TRBJ2-3	TGTGCCAGCAGTTGGACAGTTTACACAGATACGCAGTATTTT	CASSWTVYTDTQYF
TRBV6-4	NA	NA	TRBJ2-3	TGTGCCAGCAGTGAAAGCGGGCCCACAGATACGCAGTATTTT	CASSESGPTDTQYF